This TCR beta chain was obtained from a study of early T cells in non-severe SARS-CoV-2 infection. TCRdb itself ran the 5' RACE reads through MiXCR, one entry per CDR3 protein. The table lists 20,000 to 25,000 distinct CDR3 sequences, roughly 4% of them singletons. The germline V gene encodes CDR1 MNHEY and CDR2 SVGEGT. Trimming shortened V by 2 bases and J by 4 bases, and 11 bases separated the two germline ends. This CDR3 contains 14 residues. This clonotype was seen a few times. The chain joins TRBV6-2 or TRBV6-3 to TRBJ1-1, with D possibly being TRBD1 (5 bases). Sequenced: whole blood. The sequence was obtained from an adult who was a healthcare worker with PCR-confirmed SARS-CoV-2 infection or an uninfected control (not recorded which). CDR3 bases: TGTGCCAGCAGTTACCCTTTGGGGGGCACTGAAGCTTTCTTT. Translation gives CASSYPLGGTEAFF.